The 10 T cell receptor beta chains below all came from one sample that was sequenced in a study of shared clonotypes between healthy human individuals. Generated by immunoSEQ multiplex PCR, the TCRdb table keeps only in-frame clones and is missing some. This table has under 2,500,000 clones, 90% to 96% appearing once. Source material: naive CD4+ T cells sorted from blood. The sample's subset: CD45RA+ positively selected. The origin of the receptors is a man between 18 and 29 years old in good health.

The gene calls are TRBV10-3 and TRBJ2-7; D possibly corresponds to TRBD2 (5 bases). V lost 0 bases, J lost 3 bases, and 9 bases lay in between. The CDR3 loop spans 14 amino acids. The germline gives CDR1 ENHRY, CDR2 SYGVKD. CDR3 in amino acids: CAISESGVGYEQYF. The CDR3 DNA reads as TGTGCCATCAGTGAGTCGGGAGTCGGCTACGAGCAGTACTTC.

V usage is TRBV25-1 and J usage is TRBJ2-7, with 7 bases lining up with TRBD2. CDR1 is MGHDK, CDR2 SYGVNS, per germline. J gave up 6 bases and V 5 bases, and 16 bases lay outside the gene matches. This CDR3 region has 16 residues. The CDR3 region has the DNA TGTGCCAGCAGTCCCGTAAAGGGACTATCGACTCTCGAGCAGTACTTC. It translates to CASSPVKGLSTLEQYF.

The rearrangement links TRBV4-1 to TRBJ1-6, with D maybe TRBD1 (6 bases). The germline V gene encodes CDR1 MGHRA and CDR2 YSYEKL. The CDR3 runs to 14 residues. The ends were cut back, 1 base at V and 10 bases at J, with 11 bases in the middle. The CDR3 DNA sequence: TGCGCCAGCAGCCAAGCGGGGGCGGCCTCACCCCTCCACTTT. Translated: CASSQAGAASPLHF.

The rearrangement links TRBV7-6 to TRBJ1-1, with D tentatively TRBD1 (6 bases). The germline V gene has CDR1 SGHVS and CDR2 FNYEAQ. Trimming left V 5 bases short and J 2 bases short, with 12 bases between. This CDR3 has 14 amino acids. CDR3 amino acids: CASSLGHQNTEAFF. The CDR3 DNA sequence: TGTGCCAGCAGCCTGGGACACCAAAACACTGAAGCTTTCTTT.

The V and J genes are TRBV13 and TRBJ2-1; 10 bases fit TRBD2. The CDR3 loop spans 15 amino acids. CDR1 is PRHDT and CDR2 is FYEKMQ in the germline V gene (reference sequence). After removal of 5 bases from V and 7 bases from J, the junction contained 8 bases not matched to a gene. The CDR3 region has the DNA TGTGCCAGCAGCCCCCGTAGCGGGAGGTGGAATGAGCAGTTCTTC. As protein: CASSPRSGRWNEQFF.

The rearrangement uses TRBV9 and TRBJ1-2; possible D gene TRBD1, 5 bases. The V gene's germline CDR1 is SGDLS and CDR2 YYNGEE. The V end was cut by 4 bases, the J end by 14 bases, with 21 bases between. The CDR3 is made up of 13 amino acids. The CDR3 reads CASSSPGGVADTF. The CDR3 DNA is TGTGCCAGCAGCTCTCCCGGGGGGGTGGCGGATACCTTC.

The chain combines TRBV28 with TRBJ2-4; no firm D call. There are 16 residues in the CDR3. V was pared by 3 bases and J by 1 base, with 13 bases between. Germline assignment: CDR1 MDHEN and CDR2 SYDVKM. CDR3: CASSLMGKVAKNIQYF. The CDR3 region has the DNA TGTGCCAGCAGTTTGATGGGGAAGGTTGCCAAAAACATTCAGTACTTC.

Notes on this clone: An end of the junction does not agree with germline; a read error may underlie this. The chain has TRBV7-6 and TRBJ2-7, with D possibly being TRBD2 (6 bases). Germline V gene sequence: CDR1 SGHVS, CDR2 FNYEAQ. CDR3 length: 9 amino acids. The CDR3 reads CASSSRENF. CDR3 in DNA: TGTGCCAGCAGCTCCCGGGAGAACTTC.

This clone is a singleton in its sample. The chain is built from TRBV2 and TRBJ1-6; D remains ambiguous. The ends were cut back, 6 bases at V and 1 base at J, with 10 bases in the middle. CDR1 is SNHLY, CDR2 FYNNEI, per germline. CDR3 length: 15 residues. The CDR3 sequence: CASSPEMSYNSPLHF. CDR3 sequence (DNA): TGTGCCAGCAGCCCCGAGATGTCCTATAATTCACCCCTCCACTTT.

This chain joins TRBV7-9 and TRBJ2-1; no definite D call. Germline V gene lookup returns CDR1 SEHNR and CDR2 FQNEAQ (reference sequence). V lost 1 base, J lost 5 bases, and 6 bases lay in between. This CDR3 is 13 amino acids long. The CDR3 sequence is CASSLGKDNEQFF. Written as DNA, the CDR3 is TGTGCCAGCAGCTTAGGGAAGGACAATGAGCAGTTCTTC.